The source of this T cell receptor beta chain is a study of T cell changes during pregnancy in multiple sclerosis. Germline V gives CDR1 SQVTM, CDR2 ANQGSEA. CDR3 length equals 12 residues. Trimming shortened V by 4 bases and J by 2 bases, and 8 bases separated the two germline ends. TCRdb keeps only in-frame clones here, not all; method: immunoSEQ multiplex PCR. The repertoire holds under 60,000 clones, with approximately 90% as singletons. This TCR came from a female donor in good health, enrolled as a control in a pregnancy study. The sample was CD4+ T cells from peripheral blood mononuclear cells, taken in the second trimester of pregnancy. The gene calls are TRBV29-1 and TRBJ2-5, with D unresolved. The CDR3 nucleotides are TGCAGCGTTGGGCCAATACAAGAGACCCAGTACTTC. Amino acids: CSVGPIQETQYF.